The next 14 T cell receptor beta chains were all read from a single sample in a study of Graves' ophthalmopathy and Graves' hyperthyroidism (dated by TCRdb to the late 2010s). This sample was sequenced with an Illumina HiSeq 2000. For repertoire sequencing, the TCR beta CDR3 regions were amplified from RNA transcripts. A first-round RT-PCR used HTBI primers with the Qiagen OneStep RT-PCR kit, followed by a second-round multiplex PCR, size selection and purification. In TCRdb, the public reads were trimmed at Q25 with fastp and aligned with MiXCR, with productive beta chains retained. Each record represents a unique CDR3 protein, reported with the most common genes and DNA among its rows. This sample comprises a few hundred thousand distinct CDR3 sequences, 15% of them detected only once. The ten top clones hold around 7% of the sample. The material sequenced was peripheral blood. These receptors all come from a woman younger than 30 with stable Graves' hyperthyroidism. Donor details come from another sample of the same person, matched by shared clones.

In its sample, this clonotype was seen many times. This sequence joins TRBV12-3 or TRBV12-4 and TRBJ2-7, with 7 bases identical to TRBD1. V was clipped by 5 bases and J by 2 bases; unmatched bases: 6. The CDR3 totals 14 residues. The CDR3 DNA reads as TGTGCCAGCAGTATCTCAGGGGGAACCTACGAGCAGTACTTC. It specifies CASSISGGTYEQYF.

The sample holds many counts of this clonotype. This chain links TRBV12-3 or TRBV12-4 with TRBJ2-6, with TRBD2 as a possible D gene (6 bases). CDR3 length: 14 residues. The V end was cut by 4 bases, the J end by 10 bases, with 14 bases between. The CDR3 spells CASSYFGTLNVLTF. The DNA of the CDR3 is TGTGCCAGCAGTTATTTCGGGACTCTTAACGTCCTGACTTTC.

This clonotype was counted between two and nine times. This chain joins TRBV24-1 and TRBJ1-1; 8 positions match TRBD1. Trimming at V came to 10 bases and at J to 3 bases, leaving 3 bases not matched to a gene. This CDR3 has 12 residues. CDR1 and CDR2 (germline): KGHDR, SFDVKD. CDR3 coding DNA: TGTGCCACATCGGACAGGGACACTGAAGCTTTCTTT. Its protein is CATSDRDTEAFF.

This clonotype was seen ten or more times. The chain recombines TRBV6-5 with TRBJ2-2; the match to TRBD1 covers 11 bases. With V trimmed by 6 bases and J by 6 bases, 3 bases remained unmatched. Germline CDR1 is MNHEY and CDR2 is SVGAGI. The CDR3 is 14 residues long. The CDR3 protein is CASSRDRGAGELFF. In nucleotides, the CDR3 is TGTGCCAGCAGCCGGGACAGGGGGGCCGGGGAGCTGTTTTTT.

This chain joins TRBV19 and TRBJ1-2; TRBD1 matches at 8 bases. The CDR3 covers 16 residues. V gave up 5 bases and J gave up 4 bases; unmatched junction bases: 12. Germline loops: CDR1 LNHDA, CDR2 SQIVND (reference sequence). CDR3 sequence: CASSETLDRDVYGYTF. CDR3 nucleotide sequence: TGTGCCAGTAGTGAAACGTTGGACAGGGACGTCTATGGCTACACCTTC. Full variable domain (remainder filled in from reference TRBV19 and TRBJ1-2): DGGITQSPKYLFRKEGQNVTLSCEQNLNHDAMYWYRQDPGQGLRLIYYSQIVNDFQKGDIAEGYSVSREKKESFPLTVTSAQKNPTAFYLCASSETLDRDVYGYTFGSGTRLTVV.

The CDR3 nucleotides read TGTGCCAGCAGTCGGACAGGGGAGGGAGAGACCCAGTACTTC. Amino acids: CASSRTGEGETQYF. The chain links TRBV27 to TRBJ2-5; 9 bases map to TRBD1. Germline lookup yields CDR1 MNHEY and CDR2 SMNVEV (reference sequence). V shed 5 bases, J shed 4 bases, and the junction held 5 bases outside the gene matches. This CDR3 has 14 residues.

CDR3 amino acids: CASSYPNSEAFF. Written as DNA, the CDR3 is TGTGCCAGCAGTTACCCCAACTCTGAAGCTTTCTTT. The chain employs TRBV6-2 or TRBV6-3 and TRBJ1-1; D uncertain. Per germline, CDR1 MNHEY and CDR2 SVGEGT. The CDR3 extends over 12 amino acids. Trimming pared 2 bases from V and 6 bases from J, leaving 7 bases between.

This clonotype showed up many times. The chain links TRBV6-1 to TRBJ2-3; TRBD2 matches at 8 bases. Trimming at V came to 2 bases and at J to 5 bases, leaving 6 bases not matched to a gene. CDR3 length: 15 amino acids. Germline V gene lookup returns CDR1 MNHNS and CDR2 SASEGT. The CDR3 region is CASSETTGGVDTQYF. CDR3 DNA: TGTGCCAGCAGTGAAACGACGGGGGGGGTAGATACGCAGTATTTT.

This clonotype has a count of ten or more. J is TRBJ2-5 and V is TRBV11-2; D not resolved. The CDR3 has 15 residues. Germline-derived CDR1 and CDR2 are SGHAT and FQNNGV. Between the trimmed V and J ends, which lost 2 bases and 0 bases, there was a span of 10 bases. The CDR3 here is CASSLRTVYQETQYF. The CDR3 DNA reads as TGTGCCAGCAGCTTAAGGACCGTCTACCAAGAGACCCAGTACTTC. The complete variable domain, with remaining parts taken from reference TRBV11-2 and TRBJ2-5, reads EAGVAQSPRYKIIEKRQSVAFWCNPISGHATLYWYQQILGQGPKLLIQFQNNGVVDDSQLPKDRFSAERLKGVDSTLKIQPAKLEDSAVYLCASSLRTVYQETQYFGPGTRLLVL.

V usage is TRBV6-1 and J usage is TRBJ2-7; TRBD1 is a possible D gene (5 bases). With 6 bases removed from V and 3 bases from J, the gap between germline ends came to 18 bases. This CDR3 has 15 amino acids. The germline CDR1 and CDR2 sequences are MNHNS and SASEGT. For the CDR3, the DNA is TGTGCCAGCAGCAGAGGATCAGGGTCAATCTACGAGCAGTACTTC. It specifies CASSRGSGSIYEQYF.

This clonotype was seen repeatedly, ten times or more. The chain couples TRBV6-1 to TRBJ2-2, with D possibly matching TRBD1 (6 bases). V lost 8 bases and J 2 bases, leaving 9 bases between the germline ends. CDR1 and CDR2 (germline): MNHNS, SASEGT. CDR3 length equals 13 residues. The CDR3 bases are TGTGCCAGCGGGGACACCAACACCGGGGAGCTGTTTTTT. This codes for CASGDTNTGELFF.

CDR3 sequence: CSARALAGAGEQYF. The CDR3 bases are TGCAGTGCTAGAGCACTAGCGGGGGCCGGAGAGCAGTACTTC. This sequence joins TRBV20-1 and TRBJ2-7; TRBD2 agrees at 11 bases. Germline CDR1 DFQATT, CDR2 SNEGSKA (reference sequence). The CDR3 length is 14 residues. The J segment lost 7 bases and the V segment lost 1 base, leaving 6 bases of the junction unmatched.

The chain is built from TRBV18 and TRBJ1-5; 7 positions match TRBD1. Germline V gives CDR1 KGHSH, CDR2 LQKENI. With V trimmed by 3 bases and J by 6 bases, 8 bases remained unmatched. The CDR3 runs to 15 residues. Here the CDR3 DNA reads TGTGCCAGCTCACCTTTACAGGGGCCCGGTCAGCCCCAGCATTTT. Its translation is CASSPLQGPGQPQHF.

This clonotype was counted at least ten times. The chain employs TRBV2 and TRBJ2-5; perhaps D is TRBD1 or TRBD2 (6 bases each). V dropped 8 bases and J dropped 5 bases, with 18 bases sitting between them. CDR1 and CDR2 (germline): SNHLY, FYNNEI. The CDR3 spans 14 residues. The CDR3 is CASVPPTRGETQYF. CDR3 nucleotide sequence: TGTGCCAGCGTTCCTCCGACTAGGGGGGAGACCCAGTACTTC.